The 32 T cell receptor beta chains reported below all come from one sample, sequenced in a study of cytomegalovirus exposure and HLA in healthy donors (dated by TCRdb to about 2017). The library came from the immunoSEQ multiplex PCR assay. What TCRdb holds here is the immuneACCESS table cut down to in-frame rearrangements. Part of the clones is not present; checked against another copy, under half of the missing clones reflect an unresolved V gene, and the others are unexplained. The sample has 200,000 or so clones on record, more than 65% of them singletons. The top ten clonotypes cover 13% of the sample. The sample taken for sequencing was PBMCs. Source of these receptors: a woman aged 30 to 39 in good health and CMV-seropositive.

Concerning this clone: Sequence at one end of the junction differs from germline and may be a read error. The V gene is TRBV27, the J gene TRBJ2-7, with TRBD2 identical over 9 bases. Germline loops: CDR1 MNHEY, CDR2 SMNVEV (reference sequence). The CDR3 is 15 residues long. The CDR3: CASWTLAGIRGERYF. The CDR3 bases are TGTGCCAGCTGGACCCTAGCGGGAATTAGGGGCGAGCGGTACTTC.

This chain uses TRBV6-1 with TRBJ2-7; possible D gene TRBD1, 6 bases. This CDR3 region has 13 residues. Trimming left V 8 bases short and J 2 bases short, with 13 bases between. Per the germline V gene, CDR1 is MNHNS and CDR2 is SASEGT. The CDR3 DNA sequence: TGTGCCAGCGGACCAACAGGGCCCTACGAGCAGTACTTC. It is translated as CASGPTGPYEQYF.

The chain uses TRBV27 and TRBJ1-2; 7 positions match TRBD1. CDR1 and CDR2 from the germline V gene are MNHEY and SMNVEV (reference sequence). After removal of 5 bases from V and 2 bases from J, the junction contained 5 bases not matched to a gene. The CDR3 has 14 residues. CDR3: CASSPLGQNYGYTF. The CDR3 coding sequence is TGTGCCAGCAGTCCGCTGGGACAGAACTATGGCTACACCTTC.

For the CDR3, the DNA is TGCAGCGTTGCTTCGACAGGGGGGAACACTGAAGCTTTCTTT. It translates to CSVASTGGNTEAFF. J is TRBJ1-1 and V is TRBV29-1, with 9 positions matching TRBD1. CDR3 size: 14 residues. Germline CDR1 SQVTM, CDR2 ANQGSEA. With 4 bases clipped from V and 1 base from J, the junction kept 4 bases outside the gene matches.

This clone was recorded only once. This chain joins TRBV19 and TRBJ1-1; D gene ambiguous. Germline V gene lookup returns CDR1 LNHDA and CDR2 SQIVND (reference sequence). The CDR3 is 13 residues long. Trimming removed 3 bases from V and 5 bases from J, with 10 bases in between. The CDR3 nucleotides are TGTGCCAGTAGTATCAAGCAACGTACTGAAGCTTTCTTT. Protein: CASSIKQRTEAFF.

The CDR3, as DNA: TGTGCCAGCAGGTCAGGGTCTGGAAACACCATATATTTT. This encodes CASRSGSGNTIYF. This chain joins TRBV6-1 and TRBJ1-3, with D possibly matching TRBD1 (5 bases). CDR3 size: 13 residues. CDR1 MNHNS and CDR2 SASEGT come from the germline V gene. With 6 bases removed from V and 1 base from J, the gap between germline ends came to 7 bases.

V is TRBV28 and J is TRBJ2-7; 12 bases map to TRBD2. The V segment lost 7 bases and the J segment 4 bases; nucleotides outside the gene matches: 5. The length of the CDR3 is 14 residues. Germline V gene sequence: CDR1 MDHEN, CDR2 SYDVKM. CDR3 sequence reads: CASTRLAGVYEQYF. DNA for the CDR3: TGTGCCAGCACCCGACTAGCGGGAGTTTACGAGCAGTACTTC.

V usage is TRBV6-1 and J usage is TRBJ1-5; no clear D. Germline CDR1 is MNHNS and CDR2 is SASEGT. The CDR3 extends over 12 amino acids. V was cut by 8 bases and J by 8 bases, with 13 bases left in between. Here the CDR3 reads CASRRGFEPQHF. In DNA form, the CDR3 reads TGTGCCAGCCGGCGGGGATTTGAGCCCCAGCATTTT.

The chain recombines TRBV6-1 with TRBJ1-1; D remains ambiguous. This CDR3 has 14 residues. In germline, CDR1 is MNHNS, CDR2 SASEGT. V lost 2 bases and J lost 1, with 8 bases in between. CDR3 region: CASSENGKNTEAFF. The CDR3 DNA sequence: TGTGCCAGCAGTGAAAACGGTAAGAACACTGAAGCTTTCTTT.

CDR3 sequence reads: CAWRWHLNTIYF. The CDR3 DNA reads TGTGCCTGGAGGTGGCACCTAAACACCATATATTTT. The chain employs TRBV30 and TRBJ1-3; D remains ambiguous. This CDR3 is built from 12 residues. V was clipped by 3 bases and J by 6 bases, with 9 bases between them. Germline V gene data show CDR1 as GTSNPN and CDR2 as SVGIG (reference sequence).

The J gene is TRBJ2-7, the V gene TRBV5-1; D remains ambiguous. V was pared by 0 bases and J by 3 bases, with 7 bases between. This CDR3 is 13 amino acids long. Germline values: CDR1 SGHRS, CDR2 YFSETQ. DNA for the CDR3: TGCGCCAGCAGCTTGGTAGTTAACTACGAGCAGTACTTC. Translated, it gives CASSLVVNYEQYF.

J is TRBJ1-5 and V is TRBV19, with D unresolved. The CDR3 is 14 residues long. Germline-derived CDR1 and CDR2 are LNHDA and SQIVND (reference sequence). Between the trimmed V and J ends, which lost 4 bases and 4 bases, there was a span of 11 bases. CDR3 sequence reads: CASSTRDRNQPQHF. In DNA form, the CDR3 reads TGTGCCAGTAGTACACGGGATCGGAATCAGCCCCAGCATTTT. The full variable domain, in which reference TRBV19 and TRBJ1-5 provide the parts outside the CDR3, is DGGITQSPKYLFRKEGQNVTLSCEQNLNHDAMYWYRQDPGQGLRLIYYSQIVNDFQKGDIAEGYSVSREKKESFPLTVTSAQKNPTAFYLCASSTRDRNQPQHFGDGTRLSIL.

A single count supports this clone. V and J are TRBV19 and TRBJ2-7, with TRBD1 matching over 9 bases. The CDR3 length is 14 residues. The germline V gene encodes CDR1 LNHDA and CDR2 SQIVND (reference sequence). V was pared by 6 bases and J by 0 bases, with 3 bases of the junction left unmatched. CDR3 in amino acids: CASRGTGSSYEQYF. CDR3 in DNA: TGTGCCAGTAGGGGGACAGGGTCCTCCTACGAGCAGTACTTC.

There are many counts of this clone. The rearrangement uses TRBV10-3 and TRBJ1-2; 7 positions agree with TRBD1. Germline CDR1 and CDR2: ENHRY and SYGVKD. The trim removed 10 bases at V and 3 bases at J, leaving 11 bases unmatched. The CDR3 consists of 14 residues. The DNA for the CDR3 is TGTGCCACCGGACAGGCTAAAGAGGACTATGGCTACACCTTC. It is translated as CATGQAKEDYGYTF.

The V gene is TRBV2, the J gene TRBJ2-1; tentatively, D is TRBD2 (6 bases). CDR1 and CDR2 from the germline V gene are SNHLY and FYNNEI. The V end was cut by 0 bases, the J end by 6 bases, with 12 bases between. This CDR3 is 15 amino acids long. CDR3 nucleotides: TGTGCCAGCAGTGAAGCTAGCGGCAGCGTCAATGAGCAGTTCTTC. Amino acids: CASSEASGSVNEQFF.

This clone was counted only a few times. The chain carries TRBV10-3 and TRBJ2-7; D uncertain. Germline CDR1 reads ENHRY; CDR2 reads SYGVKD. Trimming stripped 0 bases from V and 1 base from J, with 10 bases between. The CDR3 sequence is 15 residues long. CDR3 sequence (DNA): TGTGCCATCAGTGAGTCGCATCTGGAGTCCTACGAGCAGTACTTC. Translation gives CAISESHLESYEQYF.

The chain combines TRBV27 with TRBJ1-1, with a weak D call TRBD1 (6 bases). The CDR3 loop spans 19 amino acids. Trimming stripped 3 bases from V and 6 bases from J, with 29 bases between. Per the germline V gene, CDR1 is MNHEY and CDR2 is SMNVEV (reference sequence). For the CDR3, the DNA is TGTGCCAGCAGTTTCGCCGCCCCCTTTACAGGGCGGTATCCCTCTGAAGCTTTCTTT. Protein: CASSFAAPFTGRYPSEAFF.

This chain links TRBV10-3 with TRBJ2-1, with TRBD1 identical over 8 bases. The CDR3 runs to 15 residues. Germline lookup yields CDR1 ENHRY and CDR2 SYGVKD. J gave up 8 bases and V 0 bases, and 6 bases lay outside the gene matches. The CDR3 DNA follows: TGTGCCATCAGTGAGTCTCAAGACAGGGGTCATGAGCAGTTCTTC. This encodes CAISESQDRGHEQFF.

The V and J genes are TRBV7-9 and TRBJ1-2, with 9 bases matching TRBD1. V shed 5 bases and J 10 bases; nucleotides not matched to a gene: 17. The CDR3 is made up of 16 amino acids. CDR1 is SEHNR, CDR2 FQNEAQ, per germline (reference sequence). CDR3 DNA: TGTGCCAGCAGCCTGCCCGGGGACAGGGCATTCGCGGACTACACCTTC. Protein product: CASSLPGDRAFADYTF.

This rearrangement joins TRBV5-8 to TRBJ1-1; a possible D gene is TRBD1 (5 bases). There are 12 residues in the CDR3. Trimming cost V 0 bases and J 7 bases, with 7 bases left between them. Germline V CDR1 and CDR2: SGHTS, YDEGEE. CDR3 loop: CASSLAGLEAFF. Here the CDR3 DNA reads TGTGCCAGCAGCTTGGCGGGACTTGAAGCTTTCTTT. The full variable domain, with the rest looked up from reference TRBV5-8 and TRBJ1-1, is EAGVTQSPTHLIKTRGQQATLRCSPISGHTSVYWYQQALGLGLQFLLWYDEGEERNRGNFPPRFSGRQFPNYSSELNVNALELEDSALYLCASSLAGLEAFFGQGTRLTVV.

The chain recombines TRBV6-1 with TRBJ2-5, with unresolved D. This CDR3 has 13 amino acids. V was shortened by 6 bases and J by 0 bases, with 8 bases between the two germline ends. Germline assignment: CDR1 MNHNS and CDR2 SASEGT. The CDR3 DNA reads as TGTGCCAGCAGCCGTCTATACCAAGAGACCCAGTACTTC. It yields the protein CASSRLYQETQYF.

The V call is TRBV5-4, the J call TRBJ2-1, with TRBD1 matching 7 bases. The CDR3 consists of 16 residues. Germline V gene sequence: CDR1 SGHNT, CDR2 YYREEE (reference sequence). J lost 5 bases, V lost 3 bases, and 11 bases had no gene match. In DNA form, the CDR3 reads TGTGCCAGCAGCTCAAGGGGGCCTGGGATTCACAATGAGCAGTTCTTC. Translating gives CASSSRGPGIHNEQFF.

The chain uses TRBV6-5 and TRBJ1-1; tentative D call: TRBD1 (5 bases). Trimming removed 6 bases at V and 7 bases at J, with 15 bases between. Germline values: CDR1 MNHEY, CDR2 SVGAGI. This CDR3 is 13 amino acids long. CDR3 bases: TGTGCCAGCAGCCTCACCGCGGGGCGTGAAGCTTTCTTT. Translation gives CASSLTAGREAFF.

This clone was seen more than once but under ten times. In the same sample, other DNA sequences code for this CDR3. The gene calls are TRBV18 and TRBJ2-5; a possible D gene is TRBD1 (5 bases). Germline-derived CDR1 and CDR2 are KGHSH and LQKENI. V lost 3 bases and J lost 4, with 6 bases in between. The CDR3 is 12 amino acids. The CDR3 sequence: CASSPRGETQYF. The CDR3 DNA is TGTGCCAGCTCACCTAGGGGAGAGACCCAGTACTTC.

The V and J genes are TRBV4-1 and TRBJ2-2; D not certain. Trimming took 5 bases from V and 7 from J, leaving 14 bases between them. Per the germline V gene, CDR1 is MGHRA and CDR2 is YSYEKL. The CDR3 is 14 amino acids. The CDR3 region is CASSERVPIGELFF. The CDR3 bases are TGCGCCAGCAGCGAGAGAGTTCCCATCGGGGAGCTGTTTTTT.

Here the CDR3 reads CASSLLLAGAEAYEQYF. The DNA of the CDR3 is TGTGCCAGCAGCTTGTTACTAGCGGGAGCCGAAGCCTACGAGCAGTACTTC. The V call is TRBV5-5, the J call TRBJ2-7; 11 positions agree with TRBD2. The length of the CDR3 is 17 residues. The germline gives CDR1 SGHKS, CDR2 YYEKEE (reference sequence). With V trimmed by 1 base and J by 2 bases, 8 bases remained unmatched.

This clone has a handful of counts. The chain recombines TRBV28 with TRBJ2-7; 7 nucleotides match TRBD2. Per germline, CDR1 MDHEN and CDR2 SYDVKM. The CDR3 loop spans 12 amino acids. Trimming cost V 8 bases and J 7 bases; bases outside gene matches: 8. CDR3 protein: CASQRGPGEQYF. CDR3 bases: TGTGCCAGCCAGCGGGGCCCGGGGGAGCAGTACTTC.

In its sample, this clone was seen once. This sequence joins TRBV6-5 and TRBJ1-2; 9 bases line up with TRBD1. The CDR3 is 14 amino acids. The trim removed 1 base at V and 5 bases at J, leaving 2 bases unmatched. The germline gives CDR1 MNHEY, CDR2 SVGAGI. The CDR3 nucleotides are TGTGCCAGCAGTTACTTTGGGACAGGGTATGGCTACACCTTC. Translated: CASSYFGTGYGYTF.

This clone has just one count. CDR3 residues: CSGRGLVGGGTQYF. CDR3 coding DNA: TGCAGCGGGAGGGGACTAGTCGGCGGGGGGACCCAGTACTTC. The genes are TRBV29-1 and TRBJ2-5; 8 nucleotides align to TRBD2. V gave up 7 bases and J gave up 7 bases; unmatched junction bases: 14. Germline V gives CDR1 SQVTM, CDR2 ANQGSEA. This CDR3 is built from 14 residues.

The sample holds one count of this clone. The CDR3 DNA sequence: TGCAGCGCTGGCCGCCACGGACAAAACGAGCAGTACTTC. Protein product: CSAGRHGQNEQYF. The chain carries TRBV29-1 and TRBJ2-7; TRBD1 might be the D (5 bases). CDR1 and CDR2 (germline): SQVTM, ANQGSEA. The V end lost 7 bases, the J end lost 5 bases, and 18 bases lay between the germline ends. The CDR3 contains 13 residues.

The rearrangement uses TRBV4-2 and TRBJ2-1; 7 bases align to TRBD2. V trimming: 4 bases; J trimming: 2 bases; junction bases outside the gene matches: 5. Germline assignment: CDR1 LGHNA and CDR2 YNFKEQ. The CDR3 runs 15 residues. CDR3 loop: CASSPAAGAYNEQFF. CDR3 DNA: TGTGCCAGCAGCCCCGCTGCGGGGGCCTACAATGAGCAGTTCTTC.

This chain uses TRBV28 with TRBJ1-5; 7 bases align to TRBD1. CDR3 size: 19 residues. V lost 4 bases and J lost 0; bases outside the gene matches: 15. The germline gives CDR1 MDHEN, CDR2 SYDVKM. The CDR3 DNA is TGTGCCAGCAGTTCCGAGCAGGGGGATTCCCTATATAGCAATCAGCCCCAGCATTTT. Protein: CASSSEQGDSLYSNQPQHF.